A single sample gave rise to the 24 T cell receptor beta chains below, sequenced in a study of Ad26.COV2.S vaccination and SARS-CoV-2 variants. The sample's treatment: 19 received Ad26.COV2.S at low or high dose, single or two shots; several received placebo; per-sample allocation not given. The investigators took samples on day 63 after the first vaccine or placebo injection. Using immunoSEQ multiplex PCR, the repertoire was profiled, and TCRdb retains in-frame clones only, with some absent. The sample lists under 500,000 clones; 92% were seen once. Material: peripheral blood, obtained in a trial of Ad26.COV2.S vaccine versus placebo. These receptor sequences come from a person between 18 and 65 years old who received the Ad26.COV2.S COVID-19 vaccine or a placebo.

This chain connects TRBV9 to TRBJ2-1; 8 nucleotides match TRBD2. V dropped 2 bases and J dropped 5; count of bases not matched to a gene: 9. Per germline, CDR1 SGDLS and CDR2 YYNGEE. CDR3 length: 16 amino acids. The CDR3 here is CASSVQIAGPNNEQFF. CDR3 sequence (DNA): TGTGCCAGCAGCGTTCAGATAGCGGGGCCTAACAATGAGCAGTTCTTC.

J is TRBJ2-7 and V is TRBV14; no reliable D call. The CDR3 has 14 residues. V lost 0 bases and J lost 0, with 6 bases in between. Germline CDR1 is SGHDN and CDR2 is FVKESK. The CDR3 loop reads CASSQDLTSYEQYF. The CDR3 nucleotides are TGTGCCAGCAGCCAAGATCTCACCTCCTACGAGCAGTACTTC.

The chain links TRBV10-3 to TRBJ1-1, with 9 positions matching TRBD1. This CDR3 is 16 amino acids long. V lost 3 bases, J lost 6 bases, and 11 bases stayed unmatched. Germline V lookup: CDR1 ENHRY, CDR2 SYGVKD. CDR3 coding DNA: TGTGCCATCAGTGATCATACCTACCGGGACAGGGCTGAAGCTTTCTTT. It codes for CAISDHTYRDRAEAFF.

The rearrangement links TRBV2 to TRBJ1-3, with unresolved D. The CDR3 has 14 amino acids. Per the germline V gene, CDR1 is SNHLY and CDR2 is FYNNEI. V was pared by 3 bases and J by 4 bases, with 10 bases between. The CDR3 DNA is TGTGCCAGCAGTGACTACGGACGAGGAAACACCATATATTTT. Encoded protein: CASSDYGRGNTIYF.

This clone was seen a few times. CDR3 in amino acids: CSVVGSGENTGELFF. The CDR3 nucleotides are TGCAGCGTTGTAGGGAGCGGGGAGAACACCGGGGAGCTGTTTTTT. The rearrangement uses TRBV29-1 and TRBJ2-2; 7 nucleotides agree with TRBD2. CDR1 is SQVTM, CDR2 ANQGSEA, per germline. Germline trimming cut 4 bases from V and 1 base from J; bases unmatched to any gene: 6. This CDR3 has 15 residues.

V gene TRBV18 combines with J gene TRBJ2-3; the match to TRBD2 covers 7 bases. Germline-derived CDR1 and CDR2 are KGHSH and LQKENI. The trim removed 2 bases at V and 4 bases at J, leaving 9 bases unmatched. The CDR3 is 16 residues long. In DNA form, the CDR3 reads TGTGCCAGCTCACCAAACACTAGCGCCCGCCCAGATACGCAGTATTTT. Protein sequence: CASSPNTSARPDTQYF.

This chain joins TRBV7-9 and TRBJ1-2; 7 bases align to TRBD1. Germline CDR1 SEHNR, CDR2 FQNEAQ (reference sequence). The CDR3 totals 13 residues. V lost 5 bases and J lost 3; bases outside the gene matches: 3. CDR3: CASSRQGHYGYTF. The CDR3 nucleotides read TGTGCCAGCAGCCGACAGGGACACTATGGCTACACCTTC. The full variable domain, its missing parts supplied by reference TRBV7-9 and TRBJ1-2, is DTGVSQNPRHKITKRGQNVTFRCDPISEHNRLYWYRQTLGQGPEFLTYFQNEAQLEKSRLLSDRFSAERPKGSFSTLEIQRTEQGDSAMYLCASSRQGHYGYTFGSGTRLTVV.

CDR3: CASSVDGGKNSPLHF. CDR3 in DNA: TGTGCCAGCAGCGTCGACGGGGGAAAGAATTCACCCCTCCACTTT. The rearrangement joins TRBV9 to TRBJ1-6, with D perhaps matching TRBD1 (5 bases). Germline V lookup: CDR1 SGDLS, CDR2 YYNGEE. The CDR3 totals 15 residues. The V and J ends lost 2 bases and 7 bases respectively, with 13 bases between them.

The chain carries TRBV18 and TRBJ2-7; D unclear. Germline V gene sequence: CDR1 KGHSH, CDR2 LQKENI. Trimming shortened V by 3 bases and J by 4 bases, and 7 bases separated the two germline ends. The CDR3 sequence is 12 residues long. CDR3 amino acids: CASSPGLYEQYF. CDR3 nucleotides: TGTGCCAGCTCACCCGGGCTTTACGAGCAGTACTTC.

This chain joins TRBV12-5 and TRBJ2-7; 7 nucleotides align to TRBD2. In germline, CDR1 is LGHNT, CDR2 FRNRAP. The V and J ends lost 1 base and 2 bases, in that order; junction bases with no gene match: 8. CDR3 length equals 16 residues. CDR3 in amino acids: CASGLGTGGPTYEQYF. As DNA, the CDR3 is TGTGCTAGTGGTTTGGGGACGGGGGGACCCACCTACGAGCAGTACTTC.

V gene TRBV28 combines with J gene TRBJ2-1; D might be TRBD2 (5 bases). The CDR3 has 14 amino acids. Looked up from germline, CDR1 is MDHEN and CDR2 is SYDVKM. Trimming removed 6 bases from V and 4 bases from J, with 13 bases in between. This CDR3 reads CASSKPEGYNEQFF. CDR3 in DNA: TGTGCCAGCAGCAAACCTGAGGGATACAATGAGCAGTTCTTC. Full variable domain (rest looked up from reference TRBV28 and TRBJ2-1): DVKVTQSSRYLVKRTGEKVFLECVQDMDHENMFWYRQDPGLGLRLIYFSYDVKMKEKGDIPEGYSVSREKKERFSLILESASTNQTSMYLCASSKPEGYNEQFFGPGTRLTVL.

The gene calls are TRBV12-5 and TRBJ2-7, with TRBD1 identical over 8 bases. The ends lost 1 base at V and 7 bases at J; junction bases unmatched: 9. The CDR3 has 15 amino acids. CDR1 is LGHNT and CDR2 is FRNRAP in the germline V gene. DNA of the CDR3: TGTGCTAGTGGTTTGGACGGGACAGGATTGGGGGAGCAGTACTTC. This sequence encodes CASGLDGTGLGEQYF.

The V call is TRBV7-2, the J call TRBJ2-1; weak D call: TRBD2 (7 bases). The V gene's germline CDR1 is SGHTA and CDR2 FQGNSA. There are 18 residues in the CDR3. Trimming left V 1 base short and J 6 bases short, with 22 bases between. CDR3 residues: CASSLGVWPGGHGNEQFF. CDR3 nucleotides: TGTGCCAGCAGCTTAGGGGTTTGGCCGGGGGGCCACGGCAATGAGCAGTTCTTC.

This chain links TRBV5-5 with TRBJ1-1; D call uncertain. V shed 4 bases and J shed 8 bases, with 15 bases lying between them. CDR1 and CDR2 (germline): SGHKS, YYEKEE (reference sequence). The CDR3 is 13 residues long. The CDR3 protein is CASSQDDSGEAFF. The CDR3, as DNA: TGTGCCAGCAGCCAGGATGATTCCGGGGAAGCTTTCTTT.

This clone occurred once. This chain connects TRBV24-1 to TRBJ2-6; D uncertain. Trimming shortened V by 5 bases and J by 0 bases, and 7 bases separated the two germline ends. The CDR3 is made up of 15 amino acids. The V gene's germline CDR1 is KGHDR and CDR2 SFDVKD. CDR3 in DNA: TGTGCCACCAGTGCTTTTGGCTCTGGGGCCAACGTCCTGACTTTC. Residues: CATSAFGSGANVLTF.

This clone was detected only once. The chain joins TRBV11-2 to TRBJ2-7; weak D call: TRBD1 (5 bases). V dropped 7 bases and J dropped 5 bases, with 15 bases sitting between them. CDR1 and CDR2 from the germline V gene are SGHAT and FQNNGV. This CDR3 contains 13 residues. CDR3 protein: CASTLLAGHEQYF. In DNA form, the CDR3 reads TGTGCCAGCACCCTTTTGGCAGGGCACGAGCAGTACTTC.

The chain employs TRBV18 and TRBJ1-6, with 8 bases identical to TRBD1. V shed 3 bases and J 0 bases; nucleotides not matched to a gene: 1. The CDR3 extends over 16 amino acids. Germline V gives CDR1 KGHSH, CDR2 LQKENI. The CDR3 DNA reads TGTGCCAGCTCACCCACAGGGGGCTCCTATAATTCACCCCTCCACTTT. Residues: CASSPTGGSYNSPLHF.

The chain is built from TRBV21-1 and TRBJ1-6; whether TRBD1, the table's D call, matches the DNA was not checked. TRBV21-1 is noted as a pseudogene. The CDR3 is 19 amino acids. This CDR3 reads CASSKGTQGARVSNSPLHF. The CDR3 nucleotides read TGTGCCAGCAGCAAAGGAACTCAGGGGGCGCGGGTGAGTAATTCACCCCTCCACTTT.

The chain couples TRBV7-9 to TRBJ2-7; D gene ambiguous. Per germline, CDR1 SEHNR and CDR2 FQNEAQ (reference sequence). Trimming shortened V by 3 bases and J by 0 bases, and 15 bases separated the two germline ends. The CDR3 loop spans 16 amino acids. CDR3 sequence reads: CASSFGPSRSSYEQYF. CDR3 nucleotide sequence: TGTGCCAGCAGCTTTGGCCCAAGCAGGAGCTCCTACGAGCAGTACTTC.

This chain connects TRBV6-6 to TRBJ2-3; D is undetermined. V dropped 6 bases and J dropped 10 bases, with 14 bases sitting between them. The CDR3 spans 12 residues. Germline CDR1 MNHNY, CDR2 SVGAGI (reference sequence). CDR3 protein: CASSDPGGPQYF. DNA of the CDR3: TGTGCCAGCAGCGACCCCGGTGGGCCGCAGTATTTT.

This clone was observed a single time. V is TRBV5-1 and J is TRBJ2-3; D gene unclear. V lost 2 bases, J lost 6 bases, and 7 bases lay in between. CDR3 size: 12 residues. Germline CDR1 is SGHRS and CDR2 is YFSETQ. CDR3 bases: TGCGCCAGCAGCTTCAATGAGGATACGCAGTATTTT. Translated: CASSFNEDTQYF.

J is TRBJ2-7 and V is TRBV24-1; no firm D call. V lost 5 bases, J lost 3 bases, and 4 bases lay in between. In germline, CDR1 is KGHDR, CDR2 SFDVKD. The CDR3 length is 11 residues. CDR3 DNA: TGTGCCACCAGTGCCAACTACGAGCAGTACTTC. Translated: CATSANYEQYF.

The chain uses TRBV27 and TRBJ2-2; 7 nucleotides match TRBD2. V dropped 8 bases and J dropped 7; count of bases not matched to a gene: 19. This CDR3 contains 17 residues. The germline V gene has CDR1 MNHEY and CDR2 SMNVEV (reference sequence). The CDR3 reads CASGNRDYISPVGELFF. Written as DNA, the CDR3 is TGTGCCAGCGGAAATCGGGACTACATCTCTCCAGTCGGGGAGCTGTTTTTT.

The CDR3 sequence: CATRGGTVTGELFF. CDR3 nucleotide sequence: TGTGCCACGAGGGGGGGCACGGTCACCGGGGAGCTGTTTTTT. V is TRBV24-1 and J is TRBJ2-2, with D possibly matching TRBD2 (7 bases). V lost 10 bases and J 4 bases, leaving 15 bases between the germline ends. The CDR3 has 14 residues. Germline V gene sequence: CDR1 KGHDR, CDR2 SFDVKD.